The 22 T cell receptor beta chains given below trace back to one sample, sequenced in a study of T cell responses to AZD1222 COVID-19 vaccine. Assay: immunoSEQ multiplex PCR; the TCRdb copy retains only in-frame clones and omits some. Of about 140,000 clones listed, more than 70% are singletons. The sequencing used peripheral blood, collected 28 days after the second AZD1222 dose. Every receptor here comes from an adult who received the AZD1222 COVID-19 vaccine.

The chain is built from TRBV19 and TRBJ2-7, with D possibly being TRBD1 (5 bases). Trimming left V 8 bases short and J 2 bases short, with 10 bases between. CDR1 is LNHDA and CDR2 is SQIVND in the germline V gene (reference sequence). The CDR3 is 12 amino acids. In nucleotides, the CDR3 is TGTGCCAGTCCCCAGACAGCCTACGAGCAGTACTTC. This translates into CASPQTAYEQYF. Full variable domain (remainder filled in from reference TRBV19 and TRBJ2-7): DGGITQSPKYLFRKEGQNVTLSCEQNLNHDAMYWYRQDPGQGLRLIYYSQIVNDFQKGDIAEGYSVSREKKESFPLTVTSAQKNPTAFYLCASPQTAYEQYFGPGTRLTVT.

The rearrangement uses TRBV19 and TRBJ1-5, with D possibly being TRBD1 (6 bases). CDR1 is LNHDA, CDR2 SQIVND, per germline (reference sequence). The CDR3 sequence is 16 residues long. Trimming removed 3 bases at V and 6 bases at J, with 18 bases between. CDR3 coding DNA: TGTGCCAGTAGTATTGCAGGGGAAATAGGCAGTCAGCCCCAGCATTTT. Its translation is CASSIAGEIGSQPQHF.

V gene TRBV11-3 combines with J gene TRBJ2-1; TRBD2 aligns across 10 bases. CDR3 size: 15 residues. Germline CDR1 and CDR2: SGHNT and YENEEA. Unmatched junction bases numbered 6, after V lost 5 bases and J lost 5 bases. The chain's CDR3 is CASSRSGGLDNEQFF. In nucleotides, the CDR3 is TGTGCCAGCAGCCGTAGCGGGGGGCTAGACAATGAGCAGTTCTTC. Combining the CDR3 with reference TRBV11-3 and TRBJ2-1 gives the whole variable domain EAGVVQSPRYKIIEKKQPVAFWCNPISGHNTLYWYLQNLGQGPELLIRYENEEAVDDSQLPKDRFSAERLKGVDSTLKIQPAELGDSAVYLCASSRSGGLDNEQFFGPGTRLTVL.

As DNA, the CDR3 is TGTGCCAGTAGTACCTACCGGACAGATCAGCCCCAGCATTTT. It yields the protein CASSTYRTDQPQHF. The gene calls are TRBV19 and TRBJ1-5; weak D call: TRBD1 (6 bases). The CDR3 is 14 amino acids. V was shortened by 4 bases and J by 5 bases, with 12 bases between the two germline ends. Germline assignment: CDR1 LNHDA and CDR2 SQIVND (reference sequence).

This sequence joins TRBV6-5 and TRBJ2-7, with 11 bases lining up with TRBD2. This CDR3 is built from 15 residues. After removal of 2 bases from V and 7 bases from J, the junction contained 7 bases not matched to a gene. CDR1 is MNHEY, CDR2 SVGAGI, per germline. The CDR3 loop is CASSYGSGGAGEQYF. CDR3 DNA: TGTGCCAGCAGTTACGGTAGCGGGGGGGCTGGGGAGCAGTACTTC.

This clone appeared once. The chain joins TRBV28 to TRBJ1-1, with 8 bases matching TRBD1. CDR3 size: 15 residues. The germline V gene encodes CDR1 MDHEN and CDR2 SYDVKM. The trim removed 2 bases at V and 3 bases at J, leaving 5 bases unmatched. CDR3 sequence reads: CASSLPQGAYTEAFF. The CDR3 nucleotides are TGTGCCAGCAGTTTACCCCAGGGGGCTTACACTGAAGCTTTCTTT.

The V gene is TRBV29-1, the J gene TRBJ1-5, with TRBD1 matching 7 bases. Germline V gives CDR1 SQVTM, CDR2 ANQGSEA. The CDR3 runs 13 residues. The junction had 13 bases not matched to a gene; V was cut back by 6 bases and J by 11 bases. The chain's CDR3 is CSVGTGAVGSQHF. The CDR3, as DNA: TGCAGCGTGGGAACAGGGGCGGTGGGGTCCCAGCATTTT. Using reference TRBV29-1 and TRBJ1-5 for the parts outside the CDR3, the full variable domain is SAVISQKPSRDICQRGTSLTIQCQVDSQVTMMFWYRQQPGQSLTLIATANQGSEATYESGFVIDKFPISRPNLTFSTLTVSNMSPEDSSIYLCSVGTGAVGSQHFGDGTRLSIL.

The chain combines TRBV30 with TRBJ1-4, with 9 positions matching TRBD1. Germline V CDR1 and CDR2: GTSNPN, SVGIG (reference sequence). The V gene end was trimmed by 0 bases and the J gene end by 4 bases; junction bases not matched to a gene: 3. The CDR3 has 15 amino acids. This CDR3 reads CAWSVGTGYNEKLFF. The CDR3 bases are TGTGCCTGGAGTGTCGGGACAGGGTATAATGAAAAACTGTTTTTT. Full variable domain (missing parts from reference TRBV30 and TRBJ1-4): SQTIHQWPATLVQPVGSPLSLECTVEGTSNPNLYWYRQAAGRGLQLLFYSVGIGQISSEVPQNLSASRPQDRQFILSSKKLLLSDSGFYLCAWSVGTGYNEKLFFGSGTQLSVL.

The chain uses TRBV5-4 and TRBJ2-7, with D possibly matching TRBD2 (5 bases). The CDR3 covers 14 residues. Trimming shortened V by 1 base and J by 3 bases, and 11 bases separated the two germline ends. Germline assignment: CDR1 SGHNT and CDR2 YYREEE (reference sequence). In DNA, the CDR3 is TGTGCCAGCAGCTTGCCGGGGTTAGACTACGAGCAGTACTTC. This encodes CASSLPGLDYEQYF.

The J gene is TRBJ2-7, the V gene TRBV27, with D maybe TRBD1 (6 bases). This CDR3 comprises 13 residues. The germline V gene has CDR1 MNHEY and CDR2 SMNVEV (reference sequence). Trimming stripped 10 bases from V and 7 bases from J, with 20 bases between. The CDR3 nucleotides are TGTGCCACCGGGACCTCGCAGGGGCGAGAGCAGTACTTC. This sequence encodes CATGTSQGREQYF.

The chain combines TRBV7-3 with TRBJ1-2, with a possible D match to TRBD1 (6 bases). Germline V gene sequence: CDR1 SGHTA, CDR2 FQGTGA. This CDR3 comprises 17 residues. Trimming left V 2 bases short and J 7 bases short, with 23 bases between. CDR3 sequence (DNA): TGTGCCAGCAGCTTATGGGGGCGGGCCACCTCAATGAGTGGCTACACCTTC. Protein product: CASSLWGRATSMSGYTF.

The chain couples TRBV24-1 to TRBJ1-2; D might be TRBD1 (6 bases). This CDR3 is 14 amino acids long. Germline V CDR1 and CDR2: KGHDR, SFDVKD. Trimming removed 3 bases from V and 9 bases from J, with 16 bases in between. The CDR3 coding sequence is TGTGCCACCAGTGATACCGGGGGGCTGGCTAGCTACACCTTC. Residues: CATSDTGGLASYTF.

The gene calls are TRBV28 and TRBJ1-1; 8 positions agree with TRBD1. The CDR3 has 15 amino acids. The trim removed 5 bases at V and 5 bases at J, leaving 10 bases unmatched. Germline V gives CDR1 MDHEN, CDR2 SYDVKM. CDR3 coding DNA: TGTGCCAGCAGTACTCCCGGACAGGGAAGGACTGAAGCTTTCTTT. Translation gives CASSTPGQGRTEAFF.

V gene TRBV5-5 combines with J gene TRBJ2-2; TRBD1 might be the D (6 bases). The CDR3 runs 13 residues. Trimming shortened V by 4 bases and J by 5 bases, and 9 bases separated the two germline ends. The V gene's germline CDR1 is SGHKS and CDR2 YYEKEE (reference sequence). The CDR3 is CASSKQGTGELFF. The CDR3 nucleotides read TGTGCCAGCAGCAAACAGGGTACCGGGGAGCTGTTTTTT. Drawing the rest from reference TRBV5-5 and TRBJ2-2, the complete variable domain is DAGVTQSPTHLIKTRGQQVTLRCSPISGHKSVSWYQQVLGQGPQFIFQYYEKEERGRGNFPDRFSARQFPNYSSELNVNALLLGDSALYLCASSKQGTGELFFGEGSRLTVL.

The V and J genes are TRBV7-9 and TRBJ1-1; D ambiguous. The V end was cut by 5 bases, the J end by 4 bases, with 11 bases between. CDR1 is SEHNR and CDR2 is FQNEAQ in the germline V gene (reference sequence). This CDR3 region has 13 residues. The CDR3 loop reads CASSQIPPTEAFF. CDR3 in DNA: TGTGCCAGCAGCCAAATCCCCCCCACTGAAGCTTTCTTT.

The chain links TRBV2 to TRBJ1-5, with D perhaps matching TRBD1 (6 bases). V lost 6 bases and J lost 6, with 18 bases in between. The CDR3 consists of 15 residues. CDR1 and CDR2 (germline): SNHLY, FYNNEI. CDR3 loop: CASRAEGEGGQPQHF. The CDR3 DNA sequence: TGTGCCAGCAGGGCAGAGGGGGAGGGTGGTCAGCCCCAGCATTTT.

This chain connects TRBV2 to TRBJ2-6; 9 bases map to TRBD1. This CDR3 region has 15 residues. The trim removed 6 bases at V and 0 bases at J, leaving 0 bases unmatched. Per the germline V gene, CDR1 is SNHLY and CDR2 is FYNNEI. The CDR3 DNA reads as TGTGCCAGCAGGACAGGGGGCTCTGGGGCCAACGTCCTGACTTTC. Its protein product is CASRTGGSGANVLTF.

The V and J genes are TRBV7-9 and TRBJ1-1, with D perhaps TRBD1 (5 bases). Germline CDR1 reads SEHNR; CDR2 reads FQNEAQ (reference sequence). The CDR3 is 14 residues long. Trimming removed 4 bases from V and 4 bases from J, with 13 bases in between. This CDR3 reads CASSSDSVFTEAFF. CDR3 bases: TGTGCCAGCAGCTCCGACAGCGTTTTCACTGAAGCTTTCTTT.

A word on this clone: The same CDR3 arises from other DNA sequences in this sample as well. The CDR3 sequence is CASSEGRGQPQHF. The DNA of the CDR3 is TGTGCCAGTAGTGAAGGGCGAGGTCAGCCCCAGCATTTT. This chain connects TRBV19 to TRBJ1-5; D ambiguous. V shed 5 bases and J shed 6 bases, with 11 bases lying between them. This CDR3 contains 13 residues. Germline V gene lookup returns CDR1 LNHDA and CDR2 SQIVND (reference sequence).

This chain connects TRBV7-9 to TRBJ1-1; the D is unclear. CDR1 is SEHNR and CDR2 is FQNEAQ in the germline V gene (reference sequence). V was clipped by 5 bases and J by 4 bases, with 11 bases between them. This CDR3 region has 13 residues. CDR3 region: CASSLEKSTEAFF. Written as DNA, the CDR3 is TGTGCCAGCAGCCTGGAGAAGAGCACTGAAGCTTTCTTT.

This chain connects TRBV19 to TRBJ1-5; D ambiguous. The CDR3 totals 13 residues. The V end lost 4 bases, the J end lost 5 bases, and 9 bases lay between the germline ends. Germline CDR1 reads LNHDA; CDR2 reads SQIVND (reference sequence). The CDR3 DNA reads as TGTGCCAGTAGTAAAGGGCTCGATCAGCCCCAGCATTTT. It encodes CASSKGLDQPQHF.

V usage is TRBV27 and J usage is TRBJ1-2; perhaps TRBD1 as D (6 bases). Trimming took off 2 bases at V and 5 bases at J, with 24 bases between the two ends. The CDR3 loop spans 18 amino acids. The germline CDR1 and CDR2 sequences are MNHEY and SMNVEV (reference sequence). CDR3 bases: TGTGCCAGCAGTTTAGCCCCCCAATATATACAGGGTGGGTATGGCTACACCTTC. Translated, it gives CASSLAPQYIQGGYGYTF.